This record covers a single T cell receptor beta chain. Its antigen is as yet unknown. Germline CDR1 reads MNHEY; CDR2 reads SVGAGI. This CDR3 spans 15 amino acids. V lost 6 bases and J 2 bases, leaving 15 bases between the germline ends. This record comes from a study of shared clonotypes between healthy human individuals. The data were produced by immunoSEQ multiplex PCR, yet TCRdb's version contains in-frame clones alone and is incomplete. This table holds 2 million to 2.5 million clones, about 94% found once. Study-level results: The naive CD4 repertoires of a few donors were compared, and roughly 5% of clonotypes were shared. Investigators expected sequencing depth to affect clonotype sharing among donors. Sampling covered blood only; tissue repertoires likely differ.

The rearrangement links TRBV6-5 to TRBJ2-3, with D possibly matching TRBD1 (5 bases). The clonotype was recovered from a man younger than 30 in good health. The sequenced material came from naive CD4+ T cells sorted from blood. Subset indicated: CD45RA+ positively selected. CDR3 in amino acids: CASRSFGAPTDTQYF. DNA of the CDR3: TGTGCCAGCAGGAGCTTTGGGGCACCCACAGATACGCAGTATTTT.